The clone carrying this TCR beta chain was counted at least ten times. Using a J-beta primer mix together with a sample-barcoded 5' primer, a second PCR was run for roughly 7 to 12 cycles. In TCRdb, the 5' RACE reads were re-called with MiXCR into one record per CDR3 protein. The table shows over 550,000 distinct CDR3 sequences, with approximately 30% occurring only once. The data derive from a study of blood T cells in healthy people across ages. The CDR3 length is 14 residues. V was clipped by 8 bases and J by 3 bases, with 16 bases between them. Germline assignment: CDR1 LNHNV and CDR2 YYDKDF (reference sequence).

The receptor was derived from an elderly woman in good health. The sequencing input was blood. The chain links TRBV15 to TRBJ1-2, with D uncertain. CDR3 bases: TGTGCCACCTCGAAGGCGGAAAGGGACTATGGCTACACCTTC. Translating gives CATSKAERDYGYTF.